The present T cell receptor beta chain was sequenced within a study of CD8+CD57+ T cells in acquired aplastic anemia. In the study overall: Healthy-donor CD4+ cells averaged around 10 million reads. Overall study findings and caveats: Between patients and controls, CD8+ Simpson's diversity did not vary significantly.

Germline CDR1 KGHDR, CDR2 SFDVKD. Trimming cost V 3 bases and J 7 bases; bases outside gene matches: 8. CDR3 length: 15 amino acids. This clonotype was seen ten or more times. Its antigen remains unidentified. Genomic DNA, the template, was used for profiling of the TCR beta VDJ and CDR3. TCRdb analysed the reads with MiXCR anew, one entry per CDR3 protein. The sample includes about 200,000 distinct CDR3 sequences, approximately 35% of them seen just once. This chain uses TRBV24-1 with TRBJ2-1; 7 nucleotides agree with TRBD1. The receptor's source is a human donor in good health, serving as a control. Material for sequencing was sorted CD4+, CD8+, or CD8+CD57+ T cells (not recorded which) from PBMCs. CDR3 loop: CATSDPGQTLNEQFF. CDR3 nucleotides: TGTGCCACCAGTGATCCGGGACAGACTTTGAATGAGCAGTTCTTC.